This is a list of T cell receptor beta chains from one sample in a study of blood T cell repertoires in COVID-19. Sequencing used immunoSEQ multiplex PCR; TCRdb keeps in-frame clones, though not all of them. The repertoire holds about 140,000 clones, over 70% seen once, with around 3.8% in the top ten. Sequenced: peripheral blood. The receptors come from a man between 65 and 85 years old who had recovered from COVID-19. Each CDR3 is given with its conserved first and last residue. Fields, in order: clone size, J gene, V gene, D gene, CDR3 protein, CDR3 DNA. D genes are given only for firm matches. Expanded clones are given a class, and other clones once, few, many or no size at all.

clone_size: -; j_call: TRBJ1-1; v_call: TRBV5-5; d_call: -; cdr3_aa: CASSWDPGVATEAFF; cdr3_nt: TGTGCCAGCAGCTGGGATCCGGGGGTTGCGACTGAAGCTTTCTTT
clone_size: few; j_call: TRBJ2-1; v_call: TRBV2; d_call: -; cdr3_aa: CASSVAGTNEQFF; cdr3_nt: TGTGCCAGCAGCGTCGCAGGGACAAATGAGCAGTTCTTC
clone_size: -; j_call: TRBJ2-7; v_call: TRBV7-2; d_call: TRBD2; cdr3_aa: CASSTEGLRSGQYF; cdr3_nt: TGTGCCAGCAGCACAGAGGGACTACGCTCGGGGCAGTACTTC
clone_size: -; j_call: TRBJ2-1; v_call: TRBV9; d_call: TRBD1; cdr3_aa: CASSPSGTGWNEQFF; cdr3_nt: TGTGCCAGCAGTCCGTCCGGGACAGGTTGGAATGAGCAGTTCTTC
clone_size: -; j_call: TRBJ2-4; v_call: TRBV19; d_call: -; cdr3_aa: CASGLAYAKNIQYF; cdr3_nt: TGTGCCAGTGGCTTAGCGTATGCCAAAAACATTCAGTACTTC
clone_size: -; j_call: TRBJ1-1; v_call: TRBV5-6; d_call: TRBD1; cdr3_aa: CASSQTGVAEAFF; cdr3_nt: TGTGCCAGCAGCCAAACAGGGGTCGCTGAAGCTTTCTTT
clone_size: -; j_call: TRBJ2-2; v_call: TRBV10-3; d_call: TRBD2; cdr3_aa: CAIRDRGGLAGLSMGNTGELFF; cdr3_nt: TGTGCCATCAGGGATCGGGGGGGTTTAGCGGGACTCAGCATGGGGAACACCGGGGAGCTGTTTTTT
clone_size: -; j_call: TRBJ2-1; v_call: TRBV7-8; d_call: -; cdr3_aa: CASSPSWGAYNEQFF; cdr3_nt: TGTGCCAGCAGCCCCAGTTGGGGAGCCTACAATGAGCAGTTCTTC
clone_size: -; j_call: TRBJ1-1; v_call: TRBV15; d_call: -; cdr3_aa: CATSKGKGGSTEAFF; cdr3_nt: TGTGCCACCAGCAAAGGGAAGGGGGGGTCCACTGAAGCTTTCTTT
clone_size: -; j_call: TRBJ2-5; v_call: TRBV7-2; d_call: -; cdr3_aa: CASSLGGARETQYF; cdr3_nt: TGTGCCAGCAGCTTAGGTGGGGCCAGAGAGACCCAGTACTTC
clone_size: -; j_call: TRBJ2-2; v_call: TRBV10-3; d_call: TRBD1; cdr3_aa: CAINIQGAQGRAGELFF; cdr3_nt: TGTGCCATCAACATACAGGGGGCGCAAGGACGGGCCGGGGAGCTGTTTTTT
clone_size: -; j_call: TRBJ2-2; v_call: TRBV29-1; d_call: -; cdr3_aa: CSVRGATGELFF; cdr3_nt: TGCAGCGTTCGGGGGGCCACCGGGGAGCTGTTTTTT
clone_size: -; j_call: TRBJ1-2; v_call: TRBV6-5; d_call: -; cdr3_aa: CASWAGGGYGYTF; cdr3_nt: TGTGCCAGCTGGGCAGGAGGCGGCTATGGCTACACCTTC
clone_size: -; j_call: TRBJ2-1; v_call: TRBV19; d_call: -; cdr3_aa: CASSKVQVLNEQFF; cdr3_nt: TGTGCCAGTAGTAAAGTGCAGGTTTTGAATGAGCAGTTCTTC
clone_size: -; j_call: TRBJ2-7; v_call: TRBV11-2; d_call: -; cdr3_aa: CASSLTGVGRIYEQYF; cdr3_nt: TGTGCCAGCAGCCTTACGGGGGTAGGGAGAATCTACGAGCAGTACTTC
clone_size: -; j_call: TRBJ2-7; v_call: TRBV9; d_call: TRBD2; cdr3_aa: CASRERLAGVRYEQYF; cdr3_nt: TGTGCCAGCAGAGAACGACTAGCGGGAGTAAGGTACGAGCAGTACTTC
clone_size: -; j_call: TRBJ2-7; v_call: TRBV4-3; d_call: TRBD2; cdr3_aa: CASSQDRLAGGLGVYEQYF; cdr3_nt: TGCGCCAGCAGCCAGGATCGACTAGCGGGAGGGCTTGGGGTTTACGAGCAGTACTTC
clone_size: -; j_call: TRBJ2-7; v_call: TRBV18; d_call: TRBD1; cdr3_aa: CASSPTGGLYEQYF; cdr3_nt: TGTGCCAGCTCACCGACAGGGGGCCTCTACGAGCAGTACTTC
clone_size: -; j_call: TRBJ1-1; v_call: TRBV25-1; d_call: TRBD1; cdr3_aa: CASSEFFSGGEAFF; cdr3_nt: TGTGCCAGCAGTGAATTTTTTTCAGGGGGTGAAGCTTTCTTT
clone_size: once; j_call: TRBJ2-7; v_call: TRBV27; d_call: -; cdr3_aa: CATQKLAEALEQYF; cdr3_nt: TGTGCCACCCAAAAACTAGCCGAAGCCCTCGAGCAGTACTTC
clone_size: -; j_call: TRBJ1-5; v_call: TRBV6-5; d_call: -; cdr3_aa: CASSRTGRNQPQHF; cdr3_nt: TGTGCCAGCAGTCGAACAGGTCGCAATCAGCCCCAGCATTTT
clone_size: -; j_call: TRBJ2-3; v_call: TRBV5-4; d_call: -; cdr3_aa: CAPWDSSTDTQYF; cdr3_nt: TGTGCCCCTTGGGACTCGAGCACAGATACGCAGTATTTT